Sequencing of this TCR beta chain was carried out in a study of cytomegalovirus exposure and HLA in healthy donors (dated by TCRdb to about 2017). Context from the whole study: An earlier analysis of several hundred of the donors reported 250 to 350 Gb of sequence data and roughly 100 million unique TCR beta sequences from about 179 million T cells. An early release covering roughly 600 HLA-typed donors comprised 250 to 350 gigabases of sequencing data and tens of millions of unique TCR sequences. Among the roughly 380 genotyped donors, about 85% belonged to the genetic ancestry cluster associated with self-reported Caucasian donors. The aim of the study was to test whether cataloging public T cell receptors could identify signatures of past pathogen exposure. The T cell repertoires of under 700 subjects were profiled by immunosequencing and related to cytomegalovirus serostatus. A separate validation cohort of roughly 130 different subjects was used in addition to the 666-subject first cohort. High-throughput TCR immunosequencing, statistical association of individual TCRs with disease status, and machine learning were combined to predict cytomegalovirus infection status. In a later analysis, previously published TCR beta repertoires from some 640 donors were re-analyzed and high-resolution HLA genotyping was added so that TCR occurrence patterns could be studied. Rather than drawing on any new phenotypic data, the later analysis identified candidate immune exposures from TCR beta sequences and the way those sequences occurred across donors. An earlier analysis of around 580 of the donors used high-throughput TCR beta sequencing to judge whether each TCR beta V gene segment behaved as functional or pseudogenic. Donor age, sex, ethnicity and CMV serostatus were compiled together with the repertoire data. A later genetic analysis used genome-wide SNP genotypes for about 65% of the 666 donors, treating that subset as a discovery cohort. Every discovery cohort repertoire had been produced on one sequencing platform. HLA typing covered class I and class II loci at four-digit resolution. The number of typed donors differed by locus: about 629-640 for A, B, C, DRB1 and DQB1; approximately 520 for DQA1; around 580 for DPA1; and about 470 for DPB1. Roughly 5 DR-DQ haplotypes were treated as single units for association and clustering because of strong linkage in the cohort. Among almost 400 genotyped donors of the cohort, an average of approximately 240,000 unique TCR beta nucleotide sequences were sequenced per donor, around 20% of them non-productive. Results the study describes overall, beyond this receptor: The 87-base-pair reads could not distinguish some IMGT-functional V segments, including TRBV6-2 and TRBV6-3, so those segments were excluded. In vitro tests confirmed that three of the cytomegalovirus-associated TCR beta chains recognize cytomegalovirus antigens. Compared with the roughly 600-donor mean, donors in an Asian-associated ancestry cluster had fewer N-insertions in productive TCRs, according to a later genetic analysis. In an earlier analysis of around 600 of the donors, most TCR beta V segments were observed in productive rearrangements about 87% or about 30% of the time, broadly matching IMGT annotations. For the cohort, immune exposure information was limited to CMV serostatus. An association between a missense DCLRE1C variant and V-gene and J-gene trimming of TCR beta chains was found in a later genetic analysis and replicated in an independent cohort. Linkage disequilibrium might explain the correlated functional status among segregating V segments, but an unknown experimental factor could not be excluded. The authors suggested that the approach could potentially be extended to other disease states and immunological phenotypes. The classifier was reported to diagnose cytomegalovirus status with high specificity and sensitivity in both the original cohort and the validation cohort. In this cohort, only TCR beta chains were sequenced, and detectable features were limited by the absence of alpha or paired-chain data. A cluster of highly shared sequence variants was judged likely to be a technical artifact of the sequencing pipeline. A further reported finding was that TCR beta sequences accurately predicted the HLA-A and HLA-B alleles for most subjects in the first cohort. A later analysis reported that several top co-occurrence clusters appeared linked to parvovirus B19, influenza, CMV and Epstein-Barr virus. A later analysis found that HLA-associated TCR beta chains were more clonally expanded and had lower generation probabilities than equally common non-associated chains. According to a later analysis, TCR association rates differed among HLA loci, with DRB1 alleles showing the most associated TCRs and HLA-C alleles showing the fewest. The study listed 164 TCR beta chains as associated with cytomegalovirus. When HLA alleles, especially DR and DQ, strongly co-occurred, attributing TCR associations to individual alleles was difficult. About 17 rarely observed V segments, including chromosome 9 orphons, were excluded from the earlier analysis of just under 600 of the donors because counts were too low. Presence/absence analyses assumed roughly uniform sequencing depth across donors, an assumption that may not hold. While some public TCRs were present in many individuals, most TCR sequences turned up only very rarely across donors. Because some donors lacked HLA typing at each locus, the association tests relied only on the typed subset. According to a later analysis, most CMV-associated TCR beta chains appeared to be HLA-restricted, and the HLA associations seemed to be driven largely by CMV exposure. Specific HLA alleles were associated with about 17,000 TCR beta sequences at a false discovery rate of 0.05 in a later analysis.

The cohort consisted of hundreds of healthy bone marrow donors. Cohort members were all nominally healthy when sampled, although unrecorded immune exposures were likely present. The donor tested CMV seronegative and was one of the 352 seronegative cohort members. A peripheral blood sample was provided by each donor, and peripheral blood mononuclear cells were used for TCR beta sequencing. Genomic DNA was extracted from the blood cell samples with the Qiagen DNeasy Blood Extraction Kit. Libraries were made using the immunoSEQ multiplex PCR assay. The multiplex PCR relied on a mix of 60 forward primers for TCR Vbeta segments and 13 reverse primers for TCR Jbeta segments. A multiplex PCR assay on genomic DNA amplified the CDR3 region of rearranged TCR beta genes. Amplified TCR beta libraries were sequenced as 87-base-pair reads on the Illumina HiSeq System. From the authors' description of their analysis: A later analysis tallied 75 million to 95 million unique TCR beta chains across the 666 repertoires, and around 10 million of those chains were shared by two or more donors. To remove PCR and sequencing errors, raw reads were error-corrected and collapsed into unique sequences using a nearest-neighbor algorithm that merged closely related sequences. CDR3 sequences were aligned to IMGT reference sequences to assign V, D and J gene segments. For a sequence to be retained, a match of at least six nucleotides was required to both a V gene segment and a J gene segment. A rearrangement was called productive if the CDR3 had no stop codons and remained in frame with V and J, and every other rearrangement was called non-productive. CDR3 was defined according to IMGT convention as the region running from the second conserved V-encoded cysteine to the conserved J-encoded phenylalanine. The earlier analysis of 500 to 750 of the donors excluded any sequence lacking an unambiguous match to a single V gene segment. An earlier analysis of fewer than 650 of the donors classified V segments as functional when productive rearrangements were above 56.7% and as segregating when the standard deviation between donors was above 5%. A statistical classification framework was built for diagnosing cytomegalovirus status from the catalog of TCR beta chain sequences. In a later analysis, V and J genes were assigned by comparing TCR nucleotide sequences against IMGT/GENE-DB human TR gene sequences. In a later analysis, CDR3 sequences and most-parsimonious VDJ recombination scenarios were assigned using the TCRdist pipeline. In a later analysis, each TCR beta chain was defined by its CDR3 amino acid sequence together with its V-gene family, and reads without a unique V-gene family were excluded. In a later analysis, 550 to 650 highly shared, low-generation-probability nucleotide sequences were removed to address suspected cross-contamination and a sequencing artifact. In a later analysis, a clonal expansion index for each public chain was calculated from normalized within-repertoire ranks of inferred template counts. In a later analysis, generation probabilities were computed with a VDJ recombination model fitted to out-of-frame rearrangements, and the resulting probabilities were checked against IGoR. In a later analysis, TCR-TCR, TCR-HLA and TCR-CMV co-occurrence was scored with hypergeometric tests, and a repertoire-size bias correction was applied to TCR pairs. To estimate false discovery rates, a later analysis permuted the HLA or CMV assignments 20 times. In a later analysis, co-occurring TCRs were grouped using DBSCAN, with TCRdist sequence similarity added in when clustering inside HLA-allele-positive subsets. Co-occurrence clustering excluded repertoires with fewer than 30,000 or more than 120,000 public chains, plus five with anomalous nucleotide sharing. TCRdb mirrors the immuneACCESS table, restricted to in-frame sequences. Some clones are absent from its copies; in checked studies, under half trace to an unresolved V gene, and the reason for the others is unknown. V and J calls and clone size are as listed in that table; D and trimming were resolved from the DNA. The sample table contains around 170,000 clones; only one count was recorded for roughly four fifths of them. The top ten clonotypes cover 0.5% to 0.55% of the sample.

This clone was seen a handful of times. Its antigen specificity is not known. Per-base qualities were not stored, and no clone one base away is much larger. Reading the germline V gene (reference sequence) gives CDR1 SEHNR and CDR2 FQNEAQ. The CDR3, from cysteine to phenylalanine, totals 12 residues. Just the 36-base CDR3 DNA is kept, in frame starting at base 1. Trimming costs V 6 bases and J 5 bases, and their ends lie 8 bases apart. The chain links TRBV7-9 with TRBJ2-1, and possibly TRBD1, on 6 matching bases. The sequence derives from a woman aged 45 to 65 in good health and CMV-seronegative. Sequenced: PBMCs. CDR3 reads: CASRGGNNEQFF. The bases read TGTGCCAGCAGAGGGGGAAACAATGAGCAGTTCTTC.